The 12 T cell receptor beta chains below all came from one sample that was sequenced in a study of blood T cell repertoires in COVID-19. Data came from immunoSEQ multiplex PCR; TCRdb stores just in-frame clones and leaves some out. The table has about 130,000 clones, roughly 80% seen once. The sequenced sample was peripheral blood. The receptor source for this set is a man in his 60s who had recovered from COVID-19.

The chain carries TRBV5-6 and TRBJ1-2, with D tentatively TRBD1 (5 bases). CDR3 size: 13 residues. Germline CDR1 is SGHDT and CDR2 is YYEEEE. V was cut by 4 bases and J by 5 bases, with 12 bases left in between. CDR3 coding DNA: TGTGCCAGCAGCCCACAGGTGGAATATGGCTACACCTTC. Amino acids: CASSPQVEYGYTF.

J is TRBJ2-3 and V is TRBV11-3, with 9 bases identical to TRBD1. This CDR3 comprises 15 residues. V shed 4 bases, J shed 5 bases, and the junction held 7 bases outside the gene matches. Germline assignment: CDR1 SGHNT and CDR2 YENEEA. The CDR3 DNA is TGTGCCAGCAGCTCCTCGACAGGGGGGATAGATACGCAGTATTTT. Its translation: CASSSSTGGIDTQYF.

The chain joins TRBV6-4 to TRBJ2-6; D not resolved. With 4 bases removed from V and 0 bases from J, the gap between germline ends came to 7 bases. The CDR3 sequence is 15 residues long. From germline, CDR1 is MRHNA and CDR2 SNTAGT. DNA of the CDR3: TGTGCCAGCAGTGCCCAGTTCTCTGGGGCCAACGTCCTGACTTTC. This gives the protein CASSAQFSGANVLTF.

The chain couples TRBV5-1 to TRBJ1-4; no clear D. The V gene's germline CDR1 is SGHRS and CDR2 YFSETQ. V was shortened by 0 bases and J by 4 bases, with 16 bases between the two germline ends. The length of the CDR3 is 17 residues. Written as DNA, the CDR3 is TGCGCCAGCAGCTTGGAGGGAGCACCTGCGGGTAATGAAAAACTGTTTTTT. Residues: CASSLEGAPAGNEKLFF. Variable domain in full (rest from reference TRBV5-1 and TRBJ1-4): KAGVTQTPRYLIKTRGQQVTLSCSPISGHRSVSWYQQTPGQGLQFLFEYFSETQRNKGNFPGRFSGRQFSNSRSEMNVSTLELGDSALYLCASSLEGAPAGNEKLFFGSGTQLSVL.

V usage is TRBV14 and J usage is TRBJ2-5, with 7 bases fitting TRBD1. Germline V lookup: CDR1 SGHDN, CDR2 FVKESK. The CDR3 extends over 15 amino acids. The V segment lost 2 bases and the J segment 2 bases; nucleotides outside the gene matches: 5. This CDR3 is CASSQPTGRQETQYF. The CDR3 nucleotides are TGTGCCAGCAGCCAACCGACAGGGCGACAAGAGACCCAGTACTTC.

V usage is TRBV18 and J usage is TRBJ2-7, with D hard to call. V lost 2 bases and J 0 bases, leaving 11 bases between the germline ends. The germline CDR1 and CDR2 sequences are KGHSH and LQKENI. The CDR3 is made up of 15 amino acids. CDR3 in DNA: TGTGCCAGCTCACCAATGGCGGTTAGCTCCTACGAGCAGTACTTC. Translated, it gives CASSPMAVSSYEQYF.

Details on this clone: Within the sample, other DNA sequences also encode this same CDR3. The V gene is TRBV5-1, the J gene TRBJ2-1; 9 nucleotides agree with TRBD2. In germline, CDR1 is SGHRS, CDR2 YFSETQ. The CDR3 spans 15 residues. Losses at the gene ends were 3 bases for V and 7 bases for J; bases not matched to a gene: 8. CDR3 nucleotides: TGCGCCAGCAGCTCCGGTGGCGGGGGGGCTAATGAGCAGTTCTTC. The encoded protein is CASSSGGGGANEQFF.

This clone was recorded a few times. This chain links TRBV11-2 with TRBJ2-1, with D uncertain. Germline V gene lookup returns CDR1 SGHAT and CDR2 FQNNGV. The CDR3 has 13 amino acids. V was trimmed by 5 bases and J by 6 bases, leaving 11 bases between them. CDR3 region: CASSPLGLNEQFF. The CDR3 nucleotides read TGTGCCAGCAGCCCTCTGGGCCTCAATGAGCAGTTCTTC. Supplemented by reference TRBV11-2 and TRBJ2-1, the full variable domain reads EAGVAQSPRYKIIEKRQSVAFWCNPISGHATLYWYQQILGQGPKLLIQFQNNGVVDDSQLPKDRFSAERLKGVDSTLKIQPAKLEDSAVYLCASSPLGLNEQFFGPGTRLTVL.

This chain links TRBV4-3 with TRBJ1-2; D not resolved. Germline V gene lookup returns CDR1 LGHNA and CDR2 YSLEER. V was pared by 1 base and J by 6 bases, with 9 bases between. CDR3 length equals 13 residues. CDR3 residues: CASSQVDSDGYTF. The DNA of the CDR3 is TGCGCCAGCAGCCAAGTCGATTCGGATGGCTACACCTTC.

In its sample, this clone was seen once. The rearrangement joins TRBV27 to TRBJ2-7; TRBD1 matches at 10 bases. The CDR3 is 15 amino acids. V trimming: 6 bases; J trimming: 6 bases; junction bases outside the gene matches: 11. Germline CDR1 MNHEY, CDR2 SMNVEV (reference sequence). The CDR3 sequence is CASSFNPGQGREQYF. CDR3 nucleotide sequence: TGTGCCAGCAGCTTCAATCCGGGACAGGGGCGCGAGCAGTACTTC.

This rearrangement joins TRBV5-4 to TRBJ2-7, with 9 bases lining up with TRBD1. CDR1 and CDR2 from the germline V gene are SGHNT and YYREEE (reference sequence). V gave up 1 base and J gave up 6 bases; unmatched junction bases: 8. The CDR3 has 15 amino acids. The CDR3 DNA reads TGTGCCAGCAGCTTGAAACGGGACAGGGATGGCGAGCAGTACTTC. This sequence encodes CASSLKRDRDGEQYF.

The chain has TRBV18 and TRBJ1-6; D is ambiguous. This CDR3 has 13 amino acids. Looked up from germline, CDR1 is KGHSH and CDR2 is LQKENI. The germline V and J ends were trimmed by 2 bases and 7 bases, with 6 bases remaining between them. The CDR3 loop reads CASSPNINSPLHF. CDR3 coding DNA: TGTGCCAGCTCACCAAACATCAATTCACCCCTCCACTTT.